The 16 T cell receptor beta chains listed next were all sequenced from one sample in a study of response to subunit inactivated influenza vaccine. Each CDR3 protein gets one entry after TCRdb re-called the RT-PCR reads with MiXCR. This table holds roughly 700,000 distinct CDR3 sequences, about 15% found once. The sample consisted of PBMCs from blood, taken roughly 12 days after vaccination. The origin of the receptors is a man over 45 who received an inactivated influenza vaccine.

This chain connects TRBV10-3 to TRBJ2-5; tentatively, D is TRBD1 or TRBD2 (6 bases each). This CDR3 is built from 15 residues. Per germline, CDR1 ENHRY and CDR2 SYGVKD. The V gene lost 2 bases and the J gene lost 2 bases, with 12 bases spanning the gap. CDR3 sequence: CAISEPGGRQETQYF. CDR3 DNA: TGTGCCATCAGTGAGCCCGGGGGCAGGCAAGAGACCCAGTACTTC.

This clonotype turned up a few times. The J gene is TRBJ1-1, the V gene TRBV30; perhaps TRBD1 as D (5 bases). Trimming shortened V by 4 bases and J by 4 bases, and 16 bases separated the two germline ends. Germline V lookup: CDR1 GTSNPN, CDR2 SVGIG (reference sequence). CDR3 length: 14 amino acids. The CDR3 region is CAWKGPGIPTEAFF. Here the CDR3 DNA reads TGTGCCTGGAAGGGGCCAGGGATCCCCACTGAAGCTTTCTTT.

The V gene is TRBV7-6, the J gene TRBJ2-5, with 10 bases matching TRBD1. CDR1 is SGHVS and CDR2 is FNYEAQ in the germline V gene. The V and J ends lost 4 bases and 3 bases, in that order; junction bases with no gene match: 11. This CDR3 has 17 amino acids. The CDR3 region has the DNA TGTGCCAGCAGCTCCCCACGACAGGGGGCATGGGAAGAGACCCAGTACTTC. It encodes CASSSPRQGAWEETQYF.

The chain uses TRBV4-1 and TRBJ2-2, with D unresolved. Per germline, CDR1 MGHRA and CDR2 YSYEKL. The V and J ends lost 2 bases and 7 bases respectively, with 17 bases between them. The CDR3 has 16 residues. The CDR3: CASSQWHQESVGELFF. DNA for the CDR3: TGCGCCAGCAGCCAATGGCACCAGGAGAGTGTCGGGGAGCTGTTTTTT.

This clonotype was observed a handful of times. This chain joins TRBV12-3 or TRBV12-4 and TRBJ2-7, with 7 bases aligning to TRBD1. The CDR3 is 15 amino acids. V lost 1 base to trimming and J lost 4 bases; unmatched junction nucleotides: 7. CDR3 sequence: CASSLDKRQGYEQYF. The CDR3 DNA reads as TGTGCCAGCAGTTTAGACAAGCGACAGGGTTACGAGCAGTACTTC.

This clonotype was detected only a few times. The chain uses TRBV28 and TRBJ2-7; D is unresolved. The CDR3 runs to 15 residues. Germline-derived CDR1 and CDR2 are MDHEN and SYDVKM. V was cut by 3 bases and J by 6 bases, with 18 bases left in between. CDR3 residues: CASSFGRIAWGEQYF. CDR3 DNA sequence: TGTGCCAGCAGTTTCGGGCGGATCGCCTGGGGCGAGCAGTACTTC.

V usage is TRBV5-5 and J usage is TRBJ2-3; 8 nucleotides align to TRBD2. V shed 0 bases and J 6 bases; nucleotides not matched to a gene: 9. This CDR3 region has 16 residues. Germline CDR1 SGHKS, CDR2 YYEKEE (reference sequence). For the CDR3, the DNA is TGTGCCAGCAGCTTGGGGGGTAGCGGGGTCGCGGATACGCAGTATTTT. Encoded protein: CASSLGGSGVADTQYF.

This clonotype was counted between two and nine times. J is TRBJ1-5 and V is TRBV12-3 or TRBV12-4; 7 bases agree with TRBD1. CDR3 length equals 15 residues. The V and J ends lost 5 bases and 6 bases, in that order; junction bases with no gene match: 10. CDR3 region: CASSPPDRVAQPQHF. CDR3 sequence (DNA): TGTGCCAGCAGTCCACCAGACAGGGTCGCTCAGCCCCAGCATTTT.

V gene TRBV15 combines with J gene TRBJ1-2; 7 bases line up with TRBD1. The CDR3 is 14 amino acids. The J segment lost 1 base and the V segment lost 4 bases, leaving 3 bases of the junction unmatched. Germline-derived CDR1 and CDR2 are LNHNV and YYDKDF (reference sequence). The CDR3 is CATSIDRDNYGYTF. CDR3 bases: TGTGCCACCAGCATAGACAGGGATAACTATGGCTACACCTTC.

The table lists this clonotype with a few counts. This rearrangement joins TRBV7-6 to TRBJ2-3; D is ambiguous. Per the germline V gene, CDR1 is SGHVS and CDR2 is FNYEAQ. Deletions cut 0 bases from V and 0 bases from J, with 10 bases between. The CDR3 sequence is 16 residues long. CDR3 sequence reads: CASSLATHSSTDTQYF. The CDR3 nucleotides are TGTGCCAGCAGCTTAGCGACTCACTCTAGCACAGATACGCAGTATTTT.

This clonotype was detected a few times. This chain links TRBV7-2 with TRBJ1-2; D remains ambiguous. V lost 1 base to trimming and J lost 8 bases, with 14 bases between them. Germline-derived CDR1 and CDR2 are SGHTA and FQGNSA. CDR3 length equals 14 residues. The CDR3 region has the DNA TGTGCCAGCAGCTTAGTGTGGTCGGTCACAGGCTACACCTTC. This gives the protein CASSLVWSVTGYTF. Full variable domain (rest looked up from reference TRBV7-2 and TRBJ1-2): GAGVSQSPSNKVTEKGKDVELRCDPISGHTALYWYRQSLGQGLEFLIYFQGNSAPDKSGLPSDRFSAERTGGSVSTLTIQRTQQEDSAVYLCASSLVWSVTGYTFGSGTRLTVV.

The CDR3 DNA follows: TGTGCCAGCAGTACTCCACAGGGTCAGGACGAGCAGTACTTC. It specifies CASSTPQGQDEQYF. The V and J genes are TRBV28 and TRBJ2-7, with a tentative D call TRBD1 (6 bases). Germline CDR1 and CDR2: MDHEN and SYDVKM. The ends were cut back, 5 bases at V and 5 bases at J, with 16 bases in the middle. The CDR3 consists of 14 residues.

The chain combines TRBV7-9 with TRBJ2-2; D assignment may be TRBD1 or TRBD2 (5 bases each). The V end was cut by 5 bases, the J end by 3 bases, with 16 bases between. This CDR3 contains 16 residues. Germline values: CDR1 SEHNR, CDR2 FQNEAQ (reference sequence). The CDR3 coding sequence is TGTGCCAGCAGCCCCTGGCCAGGGCGGGACACCGGGGAGCTGTTTTTT. Its protein is CASSPWPGRDTGELFF.

Concerning this clonotype itself: The junction shows a germline mismatch at one end, possibly a read error. The chain recombines TRBV5-1 with TRBJ2-2; perhaps TRBD1 as D (6 bases). The germline gives CDR1 SGHRS, CDR2 YFSETQ. CDR3 length: 15 residues. CDR3 sequence (DNA): TGCGCCAGCAGCTTGAGGGGGAAAGCCACCGAGGAGCTGTTTTTT. It is translated as CASSLRGKATEELFF.

This clonotype showed up just once. The rearrangement uses TRBV20-1 and TRBJ2-7; 8 bases are a match to TRBD2. Germline CDR1 reads DFQATT; CDR2 reads SNEGSKA (reference sequence). This CDR3 has 14 amino acids. Unmatched junction bases numbered 14, after V lost 6 bases and J lost 7 bases. The CDR3 region is CSAVSGVVVGEQYF. For the CDR3, the DNA is TGCAGTGCGGTTAGCGGGGTGGTGGTCGGAGAGCAGTACTTC.

The CDR3 protein is CASSQGYPWGENEQFF. The CDR3 DNA sequence: TGTGCCAGCAGCCAAGGCTACCCTTGGGGGGAGAATGAGCAGTTCTTC. The V and J genes are TRBV3-1 and TRBJ2-1; the D gene is possibly TRBD2 (6 bases). There are 16 residues in the CDR3. Trimming left V 1 base short and J 7 bases short, with 17 bases between. The germline CDR1 and CDR2 sequences are LGHDT and YNNKEL (reference sequence).